This TCR beta chain is drawn from a study of T cell responses to AZD1222 COVID-19 vaccine. Overall study findings and caveats: White British people made up most donors, females outnumbered males, and clonal diversity was possibly underestimated. Repertoires in all cases were sampled only once the peak T cell response had passed.

The protocol was immunoSEQ multiplex PCR, while the TCRdb copy is restricted to in-frame clones and leaves out a portion. The sample shows 110,000 to 150,000 clones, 70% to 90% of them seen only once. In regard to this clone: Its antigen is not known.

V was pared by 5 bases and J by 0 bases, with 11 bases between. The CDR3 covers 15 residues. From germline, CDR1 is SNHLY and CDR2 FYNNEI. The receptor's source is an adult who received the AZD1222 COVID-19 vaccine. The sequenced sample was peripheral blood, obtained 28 days after the second AZD1222 dose. J is TRBJ1-5 and V is TRBV2; a weak D match, TRBD1 (5 bases). This chain's CDR3 is CASSFDSYSNQPQHF. In DNA, the CDR3 is TGTGCCAGCAGTTTTGACAGCTATAGCAATCAGCCCCAGCATTTT.